This record concerns one TCR beta chain sequence. Recruits, aged about 18 to 100 years, lived in approximately 26 US areas. Cohorts were determined from participant-reported clinical history. Original analysis: How many nucleated cells were present was estimated from reference gene primer amplification. Clones were sequenced by immunoSEQ multiplex PCR, and TCRdb holds only the in-frame ones, with some missing. Clone size and V and J calls were adopted from that table, with D and trimming inferred from the DNA. The profile shows 250,000 to 300,000 clones, approximately 90% of them singletons. This record comes from a study of blood T cell repertoires in COVID-19. On the study more broadly: T cells, B-cell-depleted T cells, or PBMCs supplied cDNA or gDNA.

Losses at the gene ends were 4 bases for V and 8 bases for J; bases not matched to a gene: 4. Germline V gene lookup returns CDR1 SEHNR and CDR2 FQNEAQ (reference sequence). The CDR3 extends over 14 amino acids. The receptor was derived from a human donor in a cohort exposed to, infected with or recovered from COVID-19 (not recorded which). The donor label of this sample is uncertain. The material sequenced was PBMCs or T cells enriched from blood (not recorded which). This chain connects TRBV7-9 to TRBJ1-4; the match to TRBD1 covers 10 bases. This CDR3 reads CASSSDRGNEKLFF. CDR3 nucleotide sequence: TGTGCCAGCAGCTCGGACAGGGGGAACGAAAAACTGTTTTTT.